Presented here are 25 T cell receptor beta chains from one specimen sequenced in a study of T-cell reconstitution after alpha-beta-depleted transplantation in children. It was with unique molecular identifiers that the TCRbeta library was prepared. TCRdb fed the PCR reads into MiXCR, producing one record per CDR3 protein. The profile shows more than 150,000 distinct CDR3 sequences, more than 14% of them singletons. Here the sequenced sample was PBMCs from the stem cell graft donor, taken from the stem cell graft. Every receptor here comes from a human donor who donated a stem cell graft to a child with acute lymphoblastic leukemia.

This clonotype showed up many times. The chain is built from TRBV20-1 and TRBJ2-3, with 12 positions matching TRBD2. Per the germline V gene, CDR1 is DFQATT and CDR2 is SNEGSKA (reference sequence). V trimming: 3 bases; J trimming: 3 bases; junction bases outside the gene matches: 4. The CDR3 covers 15 residues. This CDR3 is CSASPSGRATDTQYF. CDR3 DNA: TGCAGTGCTAGCCCTAGCGGGAGGGCTACAGATACGCAGTATTTT.

This clonotype was picked up many times. The V and J genes are TRBV5-1 and TRBJ2-1, with TRBD2 matching over 7 bases. V lost 5 bases, J lost 5 bases, and 13 bases stayed unmatched. Per the germline V gene, CDR1 is SGHRS and CDR2 is YFSETQ. The CDR3 is 16 amino acids. CDR3 coding DNA: TGCGCCAGCAGTAGGTTGGGAGGGGATAACGACAATGAGCAGTTCTTC. It specifies CASSRLGGDNDNEQFF.

This clonotype has at least ten counts. The chain has TRBV20-1 and TRBJ2-7; 10 bases are a match to TRBD2. Per germline, CDR1 DFQATT and CDR2 SNEGSKA (reference sequence). After removal of 0 bases from V and 2 bases from J, the junction contained 4 bases not matched to a gene. This CDR3 region has 15 residues. CDR3 in amino acids: CSARDLAGETYEQYF. The CDR3 region has the DNA TGCAGTGCTAGAGATCTAGCGGGAGAAACCTACGAGCAGTACTTC.

There are many counts of this clonotype. V gene TRBV5-1 combines with J gene TRBJ2-1; no clear D gene. Trimming cost V 0 bases and J 5 bases, with 6 bases left between them. The CDR3 consists of 13 residues. The germline V gene encodes CDR1 SGHRS and CDR2 YFSETQ. This CDR3 is CASSLDVDNEQFF. The CDR3 DNA follows: TGCGCCAGCAGCTTGGATGTGGACAATGAGCAGTTCTTC.

The chain carries TRBV3-1 and TRBJ1-1; TRBD1 might be the D (6 bases). V shed 1 base and J shed 5 bases, with 11 bases lying between them. The CDR3 is 14 amino acids. Germline values: CDR1 LGHDT, CDR2 YNNKEL (reference sequence). The CDR3 here is CASSQVVRGTEAFF. CDR3 in DNA: TGTGCCAGCAGCCAAGTGGTTAGGGGGACTGAAGCTTTCTTT.

This clonotype showed up many times. The V call is TRBV20-1, the J call TRBJ2-7; 10 bases match TRBD2. Germline trimming cut 3 bases from V and 1 base from J; bases unmatched to any gene: 3. The CDR3 has 14 amino acids. CDR1 DFQATT and CDR2 SNEGSKA come from the germline V gene (reference sequence). This CDR3 reads CSASPAGGSYEQYF. CDR3 DNA: TGCAGTGCTAGTCCAGCGGGAGGGTCCTACGAGCAGTACTTC.

This clonotype was seen ten or more times. This sequence joins TRBV5-1 and TRBJ2-1; 8 bases are shared with TRBD1. The V gene's germline CDR1 is SGHRS and CDR2 YFSETQ. The CDR3 has 16 amino acids. V lost 4 bases to trimming and J lost 9 bases; unmatched junction nucleotides: 15. The CDR3 nucleotides are TGCGCCAGCAGCGAACAGGGGGTGGGAAGTATCGCTGAGCAGTTCTTC. Translating it yields CASSEQGVGSIAEQFF.

The sample holds a few counts of this clonotype. The chain recombines TRBV2 with TRBJ2-7; tentatively, D is TRBD1 (6 bases). The CDR3 totals 15 residues. The V gene lost 6 bases and the J gene lost 5 bases, with 20 bases spanning the gap. Per the germline V gene, CDR1 is SNHLY and CDR2 is FYNNEI. CDR3 in amino acids: CASSPVRDISNEQYF. The CDR3 DNA follows: TGTGCCAGCAGCCCAGTGAGGGACATCTCAAACGAGCAGTACTTC.

This clonotype has only a few counts. The J gene is TRBJ2-5, the V gene TRBV7-9, with D uncertain. Per germline, CDR1 SEHNR and CDR2 FQNEAQ (reference sequence). Trimming took 4 bases from V and 5 from J, leaving 17 bases between them. The CDR3 spans 15 residues. CDR3 sequence (DNA): TGTGCCAGCAGCTCCCCGACTGGCCTCGGGGAGACCCAGTACTTC. It yields the protein CASSSPTGLGETQYF. The variable domain in full, completed from reference TRBV7-9 and TRBJ2-5, reads DTGVSQNPRHKITKRGQNVTFRCDPISEHNRLYWYRQTLGQGPEFLTYFQNEAQLEKSRLLSDRFSAERPKGSFSTLEIQRTEQGDSAMYLCASSSPTGLGETQYFGPGTRLLVL.

The chain recombines TRBV10-3 with TRBJ2-7; either TRBD1 or TRBD2 may fit D (5 bases each). The CDR3 runs 14 residues. V was shortened by 6 bases and J by 0 bases, with 12 bases between the two germline ends. Germline V gives CDR1 ENHRY, CDR2 SYGVKD. The CDR3 nucleotides read TGTGCCATCAGCCGGGACCCTAGCTCCTACGAGCAGTACTTC. Protein: CAISRDPSSYEQYF.

A remark on this clonotype: Germline and junction disagree at one end, which may indicate a read error. The gene calls are TRBV7-7 and TRBJ2-2; no clear D gene. Looked up from germline, CDR1 is SSHAT and CDR2 is FNYEAQ (reference sequence). CDR3 length equals 14 residues. Here the CDR3 reads CASSLGGQTGELFF. The CDR3, as DNA: TGTGCTAGCAGCTTAGGTGGCCAAACCGGGGAGCTGTTTTTT.

This clonotype was seen at least ten times. V usage is TRBV5-1 and J usage is TRBJ1-4; D is uncertain. Trimming cost V 7 bases and J 4 bases, with 11 bases left between them. Germline V gene sequence: CDR1 SGHRS, CDR2 YFSETQ. This CDR3 has 13 residues. The chain's CDR3 is CASRTVYNEKLFF. The CDR3 DNA follows: TGCGCCAGCCGGACGGTTTATAATGAAAAACTGTTTTTT.

This clonotype showed up many times. This rearrangement joins TRBV20-1 to TRBJ1-1; unclear D gene. Per the germline V gene, CDR1 is DFQATT and CDR2 is SNEGSKA (reference sequence). This CDR3 region has 14 residues. Between the trimmed V and J ends, which lost 3 bases and 1 base, there was a span of 12 bases. The CDR3 DNA sequence: TGCAGTGCTAGGCGGTCGGCTGAGAACACTGAAGCTTTCTTT. It codes for CSARRSAENTEAFF.

Ten or more counts support this clonotype. This chain joins TRBV20-1 and TRBJ2-2; 9 nucleotides line up with TRBD2. In germline, CDR1 is DFQATT, CDR2 SNEGSKA (reference sequence). J gave up 3 bases and V 3 bases, and 11 bases lay outside the gene matches. CDR3 length: 17 amino acids. The CDR3 sequence is CSASFLAGRSDTGELFF. The CDR3 DNA reads as TGCAGTGCTAGTTTCCTAGCGGGACGTTCTGACACCGGGGAGCTGTTTTTT.

As concerns this clonotype: A clone one base away is much larger, so this may be a read error. The chain couples TRBV5-1 to TRBJ2-7; D possibly corresponds to TRBD1 (5 bases). The CDR3 contains 12 residues. V lost 6 bases and J 5 bases, leaving 12 bases between the germline ends. Germline assignment: CDR1 SGHRS and CDR2 YFSETQ. CDR3 DNA sequence: TGCGCCAGCAAGTTGGACATAAACGAGCAGTACTTC. This codes for CASKLDINEQYF.

This clonotype has just a few counts. The gene calls are TRBV4-1 and TRBJ2-1, with 7 bases fitting TRBD1. The CDR3 sequence is 15 residues long. V lost 1 base to trimming and J lost 4 bases; unmatched junction nucleotides: 4. CDR1 is MGHRA, CDR2 YSYEKL, per germline. The CDR3 nucleotides read TGCGCCAGCAGCCAAGCCCGGGACAGTTACAATGAGCAGTTCTTC. As protein: CASSQARDSYNEQFF.

A few counts support this clonotype. This chain joins TRBV6-5 and TRBJ2-5; TRBD2 matches at 11 bases. The CDR3 consists of 18 residues. Germline CDR1 and CDR2: MNHEY and SVGAGI. J gave up 1 base and V 2 bases, and 9 bases lay outside the gene matches. CDR3 DNA sequence: TGTGCCAGCAGTTACGTCCTGACTAGCGGGAAGATCCAAGAGACCCAGTACTTC. Translation gives CASSYVLTSGKIQETQYF.

This clonotype was counted between two and nine times. This chain connects TRBV2 to TRBJ2-7, with D unresolved. Looked up from germline, CDR1 is SNHLY and CDR2 is FYNNEI. Trimming stripped 4 bases from V and 3 bases from J, with 13 bases between. The CDR3 is 14 residues long. The CDR3 nucleotides read TGTGCCAGCAGTGTTAGACCCCGAGTCTACGAGCAGTACTTC. Translating gives CASSVRPRVYEQYF.

This clonotype appeared many times. The V call is TRBV20-1, the J call TRBJ2-7; 7 bases are shared with TRBD2. CDR1 is DFQATT and CDR2 is SNEGSKA in the germline V gene (reference sequence). After removal of 0 bases from V and 5 bases from J, the junction contained 10 bases not matched to a gene. There are 15 residues in the CDR3. CDR3 sequence: CSARDVGRENHEQYF. CDR3 bases: TGCAGTGCTAGAGATGTAGGGCGGGAGAACCACGAGCAGTACTTC.

The table lists this clonotype with a few counts. The chain links TRBV29-1 to TRBJ2-3; 7 bases match TRBD1. CDR3 size: 12 residues. Germline trimming cut 6 bases from V and 5 bases from J; bases unmatched to any gene: 5. CDR1 SQVTM and CDR2 ANQGSEA come from the germline V gene. The chain's CDR3 is CSVDRAEDTQYF. The CDR3 DNA is TGCAGCGTAGACAGGGCCGAAGATACGCAGTATTTT.

This clonotype was recorded many times. The V and J genes are TRBV24-1 and TRBJ2-2, with TRBD2 identical over 7 bases. The CDR3 is 14 residues long. CDR1 and CDR2 from the germline V gene are KGHDR and SFDVKD. With V trimmed by 6 bases and J by 6 bases, 6 bases remained unmatched. This CDR3 is CATSFAGDAGELFF. CDR3 nucleotide sequence: TGTGCCACCAGTTTCGCGGGGGACGCCGGGGAGCTGTTTTTT.

The sample holds many counts of this clonotype. A single base separates this from a much larger clone, so it may be a read error. The chain couples TRBV5-1 to TRBJ2-7; weak D call: TRBD2 (6 bases). There are 14 residues in the CDR3. CDR1 is SGHRS, CDR2 YFSETQ, per germline. V lost 2 bases and J lost 9, with 18 bases in between. DNA of the CDR3: TGCGCCAGCAGCTTAAGCGGGCCCCGATTTGGGCAGTACTTC. As protein: CASSLSGPRFGQYF.

In this sample, this clonotype turned up many times. The chain has TRBV29-1 and TRBJ1-5; tentative D call: TRBD1 (5 bases). The CDR3 length is 14 residues. Trimming took off 6 bases at V and 2 bases at J, with 14 bases between the two ends. Germline V gene data show CDR1 as SQVTM and CDR2 as ANQGSEA. CDR3 in DNA: TGCAGCGTCACCCTAGGGGTACGCAATCAGCCCCAGCATTTT. Protein product: CSVTLGVRNQPQHF.

This clonotype was seen a few times. The chain recombines TRBV5-1 with TRBJ2-5; 9 nucleotides line up with TRBD2. The CDR3 length is 14 residues. With 5 bases clipped from V and 3 bases from J, the junction kept 5 bases outside the gene matches. Germline CDR1 is SGHRS and CDR2 is YFSETQ. CDR3 protein: CASSFSGGEETQYF. The CDR3 region has the DNA TGCGCCAGCAGTTTTAGCGGGGGCGAAGAGACCCAGTACTTC.

This clonotype appeared many times. The chain employs TRBV20-1 and TRBJ1-1; TRBD1 matches 11 bases. The CDR3 loop spans 18 amino acids. V shed 1 base and J 4 bases; nucleotides not matched to a gene: 14. The germline V gene encodes CDR1 DFQATT and CDR2 SNEGSKA (reference sequence). CDR3 bases: TGCAGTGCTAGAGTCGCCGTGGGGGGACAGGGGGTGAGCACTGAAGCTTTCTTT. Its protein product is CSARVAVGGQGVSTEAFF.